This TCR beta chain is drawn from a study of Ad26.COV2.S vaccination and SARS-CoV-2 variants. Study results and caveats: Placebo and vaccine recipients had non-spike TCR breadth that was similar.

TCRdb's table, derived via immunoSEQ multiplex PCR, lists solely in-frame clones and lacks some. This table has some 320,000 clones, about 86% appearing once. This clone was picked up a small number of times. The target antigen is unknown. Documented treatment: 15 to 20 received Ad26.COV2.S at low or high dose, single or two shots; several received placebo; per-sample allocation not given. Sampling occurred on day 63 after the first vaccine or placebo injection. This receptor was identified in a person between 18 and 65 years old who received the Ad26.COV2.S COVID-19 vaccine or a placebo. The sample was peripheral blood, taken in a trial of Ad26.COV2.S vaccine versus placebo.

This chain's CDR3 is CASSIDEGVQPQHF. CDR3 nucleotide sequence: TGTGCCAGTAGTATAGATGAAGGGGTTCAGCCCCAGCATTTT. The rearrangement uses TRBV19 and TRBJ1-5; possibly TRBD1 for D (5 bases). This CDR3 spans 14 amino acids. V dropped 0 bases and J dropped 6 bases, with 9 bases sitting between them. Germline V CDR1 and CDR2: LNHDA, SQIVND (reference sequence).